This T cell receptor beta chain was captured by sequencing in a study of T cells after somatic rescue of genetic block. Per germline, CDR1 LNHDA and CDR2 SQIVND (reference sequence). The V and J ends lost 7 bases and 6 bases respectively, with 7 bases between them. The length of the CDR3 is 11 residues. The method was immunoSEQ multiplex PCR; TCRdb's version includes in-frame clones alone and lacks a portion of them. The sample carries 70,000 or so clones, 92% recorded once. Sequencing input: peripheral blood mononuclear cells (PBMCs). This clonotype originated in a middle-aged man. The chain is built from TRBV19 and TRBJ2-4; D is unresolved. In nucleotides, the CDR3 is TGTGCCAGTACCGCCGTAAACATTCAGTACTTC. It is translated as CASTAVNIQYF.